The 11 T cell receptor beta chains listed next were all sequenced from one sample in a study of blood T cell repertoires in COVID-19. Clones were sequenced by immunoSEQ multiplex PCR, and TCRdb holds only the in-frame ones, with some missing. This sample has some 110,000 clones; approximately 81% occur once, and the top ten carry over 1.2%. The sample was peripheral blood. The receptors were sampled from a middle-aged man with acute or convalescent COVID-19.

The chain couples TRBV2 to TRBJ1-1, with 8 positions matching TRBD1. The junction had 11 bases not matched to a gene; V was cut back by 4 bases and J by 4 bases. The CDR3 length is 16 residues. Germline V gene sequence: CDR1 SNHLY, CDR2 FYNNEI. CDR3 nucleotides: TGTGCCAGCAGTGCAGGGGGCGCGGTTGGAGGCACTGAAGCTTTCTTT. It encodes CASSAGGAVGGTEAFF.

V and J are TRBV12-5 and TRBJ2-1; 9 bases match TRBD1. Unmatched junction bases numbered 4, after V lost 4 bases and J lost 9 bases. The CDR3 runs to 13 residues. In germline, CDR1 is LGHNT, CDR2 FRNRAP. CDR3 in DNA: TGTGCTAGTGGTTCCGGACAGGGGAGTGAGCAGTTCTTC. It codes for CASGSGQGSEQFF.

The V and J genes are TRBV3-1 (or the pseudogene TRBV3-2) and TRBJ1-2; D gene ambiguous. Germline CDR1 LGHDT, CDR2 YNNKEL (reference sequence). The CDR3 is 12 amino acids. V was trimmed by 1 base and J by 7 bases, leaving 7 bases between them. In DNA form, the CDR3 reads TGTGCCAGCAGCCAAGTCCACTCTGGCTACACCTTC. It encodes CASSQVHSGYTF.

The chain couples TRBV6-6 to TRBJ1-2; unclear D gene. This CDR3 region has 12 residues. Trimming pared 10 bases from V and 0 bases from J, leaving 9 bases between. Germline CDR1 and CDR2: MNHNY and SVGAGI (reference sequence). The CDR3: CATLPSNYGYTF. CDR3 sequence (DNA): TGTGCCACCCTCCCCTCTAACTATGGCTACACCTTC.

This chain connects TRBV19 to TRBJ1-2; no firm D call. CDR1 is LNHDA and CDR2 is SQIVND in the germline V gene (reference sequence). Trimming pared 6 bases from V and 1 base from J, leaving 15 bases between. The CDR3 extends over 15 amino acids. The CDR3 loop is CASRRQASLNYGYTF. The CDR3 nucleotides are TGTGCCAGTAGACGCCAGGCTTCGCTTAACTATGGCTACACCTTC.

This chain links TRBV24-1 with TRBJ2-1; D remains unclear. Germline CDR1 and CDR2: KGHDR and SFDVKD. There are 13 residues in the CDR3. The V gene lost 5 bases and the J gene lost 9 bases, with 13 bases spanning the gap. The CDR3 region has the DNA TGTGCCACCAGTGGGGTTAGCAGCAGTGAGCAGTTCTTC. Translated: CATSGVSSSEQFF.

This chain connects TRBV5-1 to TRBJ1-3; TRBD1 matches at 9 bases. The J segment lost 3 bases and the V segment lost 0 bases, leaving 1 base of the junction unmatched. CDR1 is SGHRS and CDR2 is YFSETQ in the germline V gene. The CDR3 extends over 15 amino acids. CDR3 amino acids: CASSLAGQGGNTIYF. The CDR3 DNA follows: TGCGCCAGCAGCTTGGCGGGACAGGGTGGAAACACCATATATTTT.

The chain employs TRBV18 and TRBJ2-3; D may be TRBD1 (6 bases). CDR1 and CDR2 (germline): KGHSH, LQKENI. This CDR3 is built from 14 residues. V shed 4 bases and J shed 4 bases, with 12 bases lying between them. CDR3 sequence (DNA): TGTGCCAGCTCACTATGGACAGCTGCAGATACGCAGTATTTT. Translation: CASSLWTAADTQYF. The whole variable domain, filled in from reference TRBV18 and TRBJ2-3, reads NAGVMQNPRHLVRRRGQEARLRCSPMKGHSHVYWYRQLPEEGLKFMVYLQKENIIDESGMPKERFSAEFPKEGPSILRIQQVVRGDSAAYFCASSLWTAADTQYFGPGTRLTVL.

The chain carries TRBV11-2 and TRBJ1-1; D remains ambiguous. Germline CDR1 reads SGHAT; CDR2 reads FQNNGV. V was trimmed by 5 bases and J by 2 bases, leaving 9 bases between them. This CDR3 spans 13 amino acids. CDR3 nucleotides: TGTGCCAGCAGCCCGGGGTTTAACACTGAAGCTTTCTTT. Amino acids: CASSPGFNTEAFF.

The CDR3 protein is CASRVTGGGETQYF. The CDR3 coding sequence is TGTGCCAGTAGGGTTACAGGGGGCGGAGAGACCCAGTACTTC. The genes are TRBV19 and TRBJ2-5; 9 bases line up with TRBD1. The ends lost 6 bases at V and 4 bases at J; junction bases unmatched: 6. The CDR3 runs to 14 residues. The germline CDR1 and CDR2 sequences are LNHDA and SQIVND (reference sequence). Combining the CDR3 with reference TRBV19 and TRBJ2-5 gives the whole variable domain DGGITQSPKYLFRKEGQNVTLSCEQNLNHDAMYWYRQDPGQGLRLIYYSQIVNDFQKGDIAEGYSVSREKKESFPLTVTSAQKNPTAFYLCASRVTGGGETQYFGPGTRLLVL.

V usage is TRBV10-3 and J usage is TRBJ1-1; TRBD1 agrees at 11 bases. Germline V CDR1 and CDR2: ENHRY, SYGVKD. The CDR3 covers 15 residues. J gave up 1 base and V 7 bases, and 5 bases lay outside the gene matches. Written as DNA, the CDR3 is TGTGCCATCACTGCAGGACAGGGGGCGAACACTGAAGCTTTCTTT. It yields the protein CAITAGQGANTEAFF.